Listed below are T cell receptor beta chains from one sample, sequenced in a study of blood T cells in healthy people across ages. TCRdb recomputed calls from the 5' RACE reads with MiXCR, one row per CDR3 protein. In the table there are approximately 850,000 distinct CDR3 sequences, roughly 44% of which are singletons. Sequenced: blood. Receptors originate from a man in his sixties in good health. Each CDR3 is given without its conserved first and last residue. Size tells how often a clone was seen (once, few, many) or the class of an expanded clone, and some rows leave it out.

TRBV4-3,NA,TRBJ2-2,ASSQDENTGELF
TRBV6-5,few,TRBJ1-2,ASSSDRSFYGYT
TRBV21-1,NA,NA,ASTPRGGWFYEQY
TRBV7-9,NA,TRBJ2-3,ASSLTSGVRTDTQY
TRBV6-2/TRBV6-3,NA,TRBJ2-7,ASSYPPGKSYEQY
TRBV24-1,NA,TRBJ1-4,ATSDGVGHDEKLF
TRBV20-1,NA,NA,SASSHQTTYEQY
TRBV5-1,NA,TRBJ2-3,ASSLAFGGTTDTQY
TRBV5-1,NA,TRBJ2-7,ASSRDRGGYEQY
TRBV12-3/TRBV12-4,many,TRBJ1-2,ASSRGGNYGYT
TRBV7-9,NA,TRBJ2-3,ASSLAQERGTDTQY
TRBV5-1,NA,TRBJ2-1,ASSDQGYNEQF
TRBV7-2,NA,TRBJ1-1,ASSAGGGPTEAF
TRBV5-5,NA,TRBJ2-2,ASSLRGRDTGELF
TRBV24-1,few,TRBJ2-3,ATGGTTDTQY
TRBV6-2/TRBV6-3,NA,TRBJ2-7,ASSYPIAYEQY
TRBV7-9,NA,TRBJ2-4,ASSFTGYTENIQY
TRBV5-6,NA,TRBJ1-1,ASSVRVSTEAF
TRBV19,NA,TRBJ1-6,ASSSQNGYSPLH
TRBV20-1,few,TRBJ2-5,SARGPSGRGETQY
TRBV5-1,NA,TRBJ2-1,ASSPIPSGGYNEQF
TRBV10-2,few,TRBJ2-7,ASSESGRGGSSYEQY
TRBV12-3/TRBV12-4,NA,TRBJ1-2,ASSLGQTHYGYT
TRBV12-3/TRBV12-4,NA,TRBJ2-5,AGSYTSGGFNEQY
TRBV14,NA,TRBJ2-1,ASSLWGSSYNEQF
TRBV6-5,NA,TRBJ2-5,ASRVLAGIQETQY
TRBV6-1,few,TRBJ2-1,ASRRDRLYNEQF
TRBV6-5,NA,TRBJ2-3,ASSYGTPGDTQY
TRBV10-3,NA,TRBJ1-1,AISESQPNTEAF
TRBV7-2,NA,TRBJ2-5,ASSWRIQETQY
TRBV4-3,few,TRBJ2-1,ASSQAGGGARNEQF
TRBV11-2,few,TRBJ2-7,ASSVLAGSSYEQY
TRBV7-2,NA,TRBJ2-3,ASSLNVRDTQY
TRBV7-8,many,TRBJ1-6,ASSSAGESYNSPLH
TRBV7-2,NA,TRBJ2-3,ASSFSGGFTDTQY
TRBV12-3/TRBV12-4,NA,TRBJ2-1,ASRTLAQSSYNEQF
TRBV7-2,NA,TRBJ2-7,ASSLDGSSVQY
TRBV5-1,NA,TRBJ2-1,ASSPAVIAGAEGNEQF
TRBV28,few,TRBJ2-3,ASSSHLQGAADTQY
TRBV5-8,NA,TRBJ1-2,ASSLLTGAYGYT
TRBV28,NA,TRBJ1-6,ASSLPMGSNSPLH
TRBV12-3/TRBV12-4,many,TRBJ2-6,ASRTGISGANVLT
TRBV29-1,NA,TRBJ1-2,SVNNYGYT
TRBV2,NA,TRBJ2-1,ASSDSLAGGSTYNEQF
TRBV11-2,NA,TRBJ2-7,ASSPGTGSSSYEQY
TRBV20-1,NA,TRBJ1-1,SASYTLMNTEAF
TRBV7-2,few,TRBJ1-4,ASSFNRGRATNEKLF
TRBV20-1,NA,TRBJ1-4,SARGKGAVNEKLF
TRBV12-3/TRBV12-4,many,TRBJ2-7,ASSLSESPYEQY
TRBV2,NA,NA,ASSSRAHEQY
TRBV2,few,TRBJ2-7,ASTGTYEQY
TRBV3-1,NA,TRBJ2-6,ASSQGFAGAGANVLT
TRBV3-1,NA,TRBJ1-4,ASSQGQGSSEKLF
TRBV9,NA,TRBJ1-5,ASSQTGRDQPQH
TRBV7-9,NA,TRBJ2-1,ASSPRGGGNNEQF
TRBV11-2,NA,TRBJ2-7,ASSLDQRNLPREQY
TRBV7-9,NA,NA,ASSLGQGPKTQY